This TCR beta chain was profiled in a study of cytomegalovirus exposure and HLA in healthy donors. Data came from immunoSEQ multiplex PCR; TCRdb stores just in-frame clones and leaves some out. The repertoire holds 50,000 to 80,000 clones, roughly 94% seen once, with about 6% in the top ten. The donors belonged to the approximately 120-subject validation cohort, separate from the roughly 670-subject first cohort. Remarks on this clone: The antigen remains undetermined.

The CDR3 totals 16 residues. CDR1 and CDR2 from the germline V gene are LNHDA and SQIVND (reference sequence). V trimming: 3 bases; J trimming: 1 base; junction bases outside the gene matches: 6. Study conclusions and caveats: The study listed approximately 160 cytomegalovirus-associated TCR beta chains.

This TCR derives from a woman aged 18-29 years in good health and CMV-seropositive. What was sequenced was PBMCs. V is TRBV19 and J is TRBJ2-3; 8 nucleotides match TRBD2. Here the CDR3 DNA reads TGTGCCAGTAGTATTTGGACTAGCCCTGGCACAGATACGCAGTATTTT. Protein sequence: CASSIWTSPGTDTQYF.